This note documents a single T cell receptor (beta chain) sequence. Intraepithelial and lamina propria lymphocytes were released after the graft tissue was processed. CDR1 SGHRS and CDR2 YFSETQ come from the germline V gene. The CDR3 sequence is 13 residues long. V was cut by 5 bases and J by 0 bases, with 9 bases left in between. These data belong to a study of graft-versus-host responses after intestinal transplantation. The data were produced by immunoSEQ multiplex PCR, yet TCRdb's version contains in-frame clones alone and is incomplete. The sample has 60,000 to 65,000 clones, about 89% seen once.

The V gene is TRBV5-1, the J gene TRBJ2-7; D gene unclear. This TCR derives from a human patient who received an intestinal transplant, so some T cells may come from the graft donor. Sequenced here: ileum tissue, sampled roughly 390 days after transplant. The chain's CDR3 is CASSHGCSYEQYF. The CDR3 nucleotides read TGCGCCAGCAGTCACGGGTGCTCCTACGAGCAGTACTTC.